This entry features one T cell receptor (beta chain) sequence. Its antigen target is currently unknown. No clone much larger than this one lies a single base away; base qualities are absent. One collaborating source in Seattle enrolled patients while the patients were actively infected and followed the patients over time throughout the course of disease. Whole blood was collected in K2EDTA tubes by collaborating institutions according to the institutions' own protocols. For TCRbeta analysis, collaborators shipped samples in one of three forms: frozen whole blood, isolated PBMCs, or DNA extracted from either of those sample types. The data were taken from a study of blood T cell repertoires in COVID-19 (dated by TCRdb to the early 2020s). For the wider study: Samples covering the acute and convalescent phases of COVID-19 were provided by collaborators in the United States, Italy and Spain. Samples came from the ongoing ImmuneRACE study (first 160 participants) plus 1,254 subjects from 6 global collaborators. Subjects who had been exposed to COVID-19, were actively infected with it, or had recovered from it provided the deeply sampled blood TCRbeta repertoires that made up the dataset. Nearly every sample came with metadata listing a de-identified subject ID, COVID-19 status, age in years and sex. The repertoires were made available in a free public database intended to serve as a resource for research on the immune response to SARS-CoV-2. The prospective study material was composed of cDNA or gDNA derived from T cells, B-cell-depleted T cells, or PBMCs. Where HLA class I and class II types were available, the types were taken from metadata supplied by the sample provider, not from assay-based typing. Results and caveats for the whole study, not just this receptor: The amount of clinical and demographic metadata varied by source and participant and was provided uncurated.

V sheds 5 bases and J sheds 0 bases, leaving 17 bases between their ends. The CDR1 and CDR2 encoded by the germline V gene are SGHRS and YFSETQ. The CDR3 measures 16 amino acids from cysteine to phenylalanine. CDR3 DNA only is kept here, 48 bases in frame from base 1. The immunoSEQ Assay, a bias-controlled multiplex PCR, was used to amplify TCRbeta CDR3 regions from genomic DNA. The original pipeline was this. The number of nucleated cells in each sample was estimated by amplification of reference gene primers within the assay. To quantify the absolute abundance of each unique TCRbeta CDR3 rearrangement, sequence reads were collapsed and filtered. For each sample, productive Simpson clonality was calculated by taking the square root of Simpson's diversity index across productive rearrangements. What TCRdb holds here is the immuneACCESS table cut down to in-frame rearrangements. Part of the clones is not present; checked against another copy, under half of the missing clones reflect an unresolved V gene, and the others are unexplained. Clone size and the V and J calls come from that table; the DNA yielded D and trimming. The sample profile shows about 130,000 clones; 90% of them were found once. The top ten clonotypes cover around 4.6% of the sample.

This chain joins TRBV5-1 to TRBJ1-1, with a tentative D gene TRBD1 over 6 matching bases. This TCR came from a man in his sixties with COVID-19, enrolled during active disease. What was sequenced was peripheral blood. The nucleotide sequence reads TGCGCCAGCAGACTTGACTCCGGACAGATGAACACTGAAGCTTTCTTT. The resulting protein is CASRLDSGQMNTEAFF.